The sequence of this T cell receptor beta chain was determined in a study of post-analysis software for immune sequencing data. About the research overall: Recorded disease courses covered relapsing-remitting, secondary progressive and progressive-relapsing multiple sclerosis. Some patients had no subtype annotation.

Germline V lookup: CDR1 LGHDT, CDR2 YNNKEL (reference sequence). The CDR3 totals 15 residues. V was clipped by 2 bases and J by 7 bases, with 15 bases between them. Every TCR beta cDNA library bore unique molecular identifiers. MiXCR, applied by TCRdb to the PCR reads, yields one record per CDR3 protein. The sample records roughly 800,000 distinct CDR3 sequences, under 70% being singletons. Study-level findings and limits: Under F measure analysis, samples from one preparation batch co-clustered strongly. In patients, roughly 5 TRBV segments were more frequent than in controls, with TRBV5-6, TRBV5-1 and TRBV20-1 among them. Significantly decreased normalized Chao1 diversity was recorded for multiple sclerosis patients relative to controls.

This clonotype turned up a few times. What it recognizes is unknown. This chain joins TRBV3-1 and TRBJ1-3; D ambiguous. The TCR originated in a girl aged 10-17 years with multiple sclerosis. Sequenced sample: blood. CDR3 DNA sequence: TGTGCCAGCAGCCAACCCGGGCCAAGTCGGAACACCATATATTTT. It encodes CASSQPGPSRNTIYF.